This record concerns one TCR beta chain sequence. The antigen is not known. This sample stems from a study of cytomegalovirus exposure and HLA in healthy donors. Notes on the study in general: Under in vitro conditions, a few CMV-associated chains were confirmed as specific for CMV antigens.

PCR amplification relied on 60 Vbeta primers (plus 13 Jbeta primers). Libraries were prepared by immunoSEQ multiplex PCR; TCRdb keeps only in-frame clonotypes and omits some of them. The sample has roughly 97,000 clones, almost 80% seen once. Sequenced input: PBMCs. The TCR comes from a man in his sixties in good health and CMV-seropositive.

The CDR3 loop reads CASSSSTGNEQYF. Here the CDR3 DNA reads TGTGCCAGCAGTTCATCGACAGGGAACGAGCAGTACTTC. The V and J genes are TRBV6-5 and TRBJ2-7; 7 bases line up with TRBD1. This CDR3 is 13 amino acids long. CDR1 and CDR2 from the germline V gene are MNHEY and SVGAGI. J was trimmed by 5 bases and V by 4 bases; bases with no gene match: 5.